The 26 T cell receptor beta chains in this list originate from one sample, sequenced in a study of blood T cell repertoires in COVID-19. Data came from immunoSEQ multiplex PCR; TCRdb stores just in-frame clones and leaves some out. The data hold roughly 100,000 clones, with just under 95% observed a single time. The sample consisted of peripheral blood. These TCRs come from a woman aged 45 to 65 with COVID-19, enrolled during active disease.

The rearrangement links TRBV12-5 to TRBJ1-5; 8 bases match TRBD1. With 6 bases clipped from V and 6 bases from J, the junction kept 7 bases outside the gene matches. Germline V gene sequence: CDR1 LGHNT, CDR2 FRNRAP. The CDR3 has 14 amino acids. Here the CDR3 DNA reads TGTGCTAGTGGCCGGGGACAGGATGGTCAGCCCCAGCATTTT. Its translation: CASGRGQDGQPQHF.

As regards this clone: Mismatch with germline at one junction end may stem from a read error. The genes are TRBV28 and TRBJ1-1; unclear D gene. This CDR3 is 12 amino acids long. The germline CDR1 and CDR2 sequences are MDHEN and SYDVKM. The CDR3 spells CVSGGLKTEAFF. CDR3 DNA sequence: TGTGTCTCGGGAGGCCTGAAAACTGAAGCTTTCTTT.

The chain uses TRBV5-1 and TRBJ2-3; TRBD1 matches at 7 bases. The CDR3 covers 18 residues. In germline, CDR1 is SGHRS, CDR2 YFSETQ. J gave up 2 bases and V 1 base, and 13 bases lay outside the gene matches. CDR3 DNA: TGCGCCAGCAGCTTGACAGGGGCCGCCCGGAGGAACACAGATACGCAGTATTTT. It translates to CASSLTGAARRNTDTQYF.

V gene TRBV5-8 combines with J gene TRBJ1-2; 9 bases align to TRBD1. Germline loops: CDR1 SGHTS, CDR2 YDEGEE. J lost 5 bases, V lost 0 bases, and 5 bases had no gene match. This CDR3 region has 15 residues. CDR3 region: CASSLVGTGFYGYTF. The DNA for the CDR3 is TGTGCCAGCAGCTTGGTCGGGACAGGGTTTTATGGCTACACCTTC.

The rearrangement uses TRBV6-5 and TRBJ2-1; 8 bases line up with TRBD1. This CDR3 has 15 amino acids. The germline V gene has CDR1 MNHEY and CDR2 SVGAGI. V dropped 4 bases and J dropped 9; count of bases not matched to a gene: 11. CDR3 DNA sequence: TGTGCCAGCAGTTTCGCCCGGGACAGGTTATCTGAGCAGTTCTTC. The encoded protein is CASSFARDRLSEQFF.

This chain uses TRBV7-3 with TRBJ2-1; TRBD2 matches at 12 bases. There are 17 residues in the CDR3. The V segment lost 1 base and the J segment 5 bases; nucleotides outside the gene matches: 6. The germline V gene encodes CDR1 SGHTA and CDR2 FQGTGA. CDR3 in DNA: TGTGCCAGCAGCTTAATGTCGCTAGCGGGGGGGAACAATGAGCAGTTCTTC. This encodes CASSLMSLAGGNNEQFF. Based on the CDR3 plus reference TRBV7-3 and TRBJ2-1, the full variable domain is GAGVSQTPSNKVTEKGKYVELRCDPISGHTALYWYRQSLGQGPEFLIYFQGTGAADDSGLPNDRFFAVRPEGSVSTLKIQRTERGDSAVYLCASSLMSLAGGNNEQFFGPGTRLTVL.

This CDR3 is CASRRQGPYNEQFF. The DNA of the CDR3 is TGTGCCAGTAGACGACAGGGTCCCTACAATGAGCAGTTCTTC. The J gene is TRBJ2-1, the V gene TRBV19, with 7 bases that match TRBD1. Germline values: CDR1 LNHDA, CDR2 SQIVND (reference sequence). The trim removed 6 bases at V and 2 bases at J, leaving 4 bases unmatched. The CDR3 is 14 amino acids.

This clone was observed a handful of times. The gene calls are TRBV20-1 and TRBJ1-2; the D is unclear. The CDR3 spans 15 residues. CDR1 and CDR2 (germline): DFQATT, SNEGSKA (reference sequence). The V end lost 3 bases, the J end lost 6 bases, and 20 bases lay between the germline ends. The CDR3 is CSASGREYRLHGYTF. For the CDR3, the DNA is TGCAGTGCTAGTGGACGGGAGTATCGTTTGCATGGCTACACCTTC.

This chain joins TRBV13 and TRBJ2-5; possible D gene TRBD1, 5 bases. CDR3 length equals 15 residues. V lost 7 bases to trimming and J lost 5 bases, with 20 bases between them. Germline values: CDR1 PRHDT, CDR2 FYEKMQ (reference sequence). CDR3 amino acids: CASTLGVGFQETQYF. The CDR3 DNA reads as TGTGCCAGCACTCTAGGGGTAGGGTTTCAGGAGACCCAGTACTTC. The full variable domain, with the rest looked up from reference TRBV13 and TRBJ2-5, is AAGVIQSPRHLIKEKRETATLKCYPIPRHDTVYWYQQGPGQDPQFLISFYEKMQSDKGSIPDRFSAQQFSDYHSELNMSSLELGDSALYFCASTLGVGFQETQYFGPGTRLLVL.

V is TRBV19 and J is TRBJ1-2; weak D call: TRBD1 (6 bases). Germline CDR1 reads LNHDA; CDR2 reads SQIVND (reference sequence). CDR3 length equals 12 residues. V shed 4 bases and J shed 12 bases, with 15 bases lying between them. The CDR3 here is CASSTSGQGNTF. The CDR3 nucleotides are TGTGCCAGTAGTACTTCAGGCCAGGGGAACACCTTC.

For the CDR3, the DNA is TGTGCCAGCAGCTTAGATCAGATAAGCTCCTACGAGCAGTACGTC. It is translated as CASSLDQISSYEQYV. This sequence joins TRBV11-3 and TRBJ2-7; unclear D gene. Trimming stripped 0 bases from V and 0 bases from J, with 9 bases between. This CDR3 spans 15 amino acids. Per the germline V gene, CDR1 is SGHNT and CDR2 is YENEEA.

V is TRBV30 and J is TRBJ1-2, with 9 bases lining up with TRBD1. The CDR3 spans 20 residues. The J segment lost 2 bases and the V segment lost 5 bases, leaving 24 bases of the junction unmatched. Looked up from germline, CDR1 is GTSNPN and CDR2 is SVGIG (reference sequence). CDR3 loop: CAWVFPQPPSPGQGNYGYTF. Here the CDR3 DNA reads TGTGCCTGGGTTTTTCCACAACCTCCTAGCCCGGGACAGGGAAACTATGGCTACACCTTC.

This chain links TRBV7-2 with TRBJ2-1, with TRBD2 matching 15 bases. Germline CDR1 reads SGHTA; CDR2 reads FQGNSA. The CDR3 extends over 18 amino acids. The junction had 8 bases not matched to a gene; V was cut back by 6 bases and J by 2 bases. The CDR3 here is CASSSGTSGGKPYNEQFF. The CDR3 DNA is TGTGCCAGCAGTTCCGGGACTAGCGGGGGGAAGCCCTACAATGAGCAGTTCTTC.

This clone has just a few counts. The chain carries TRBV2 and TRBJ1-2; D possibly corresponds to TRBD1 (5 bases). Between the trimmed V and J ends, which lost 8 bases and 6 bases, there was a span of 13 bases. The germline gives CDR1 SNHLY, CDR2 FYNNEI. The CDR3 runs 12 residues. CDR3 DNA: TGTGCCAGCGCGGACGGACACCATGGCTACACCTTC. This codes for CASADGHHGYTF. Using reference TRBV2 and TRBJ1-2 for the parts outside the CDR3, the full variable domain is EPEVTQTPSHQVTQMGQEVILRCVPISNHLYFYWYRQILGQKVEFLVSFYNNEISEKSEIFDDQFSVERPDGSNFTLKIRSTKLEDSAMYFCASADGHHGYTFGSGTRLTVV.

This clone came up once. V and J are TRBV13 and TRBJ2-3, with 7 bases lining up with TRBD2. Germline V gene lookup returns CDR1 PRHDT and CDR2 FYEKMQ (reference sequence). The CDR3 consists of 15 residues. With 3 bases clipped from V and 2 bases from J, the junction kept 5 bases outside the gene matches. This chain's CDR3 is CASSFSGAITDTQYF. Written as DNA, the CDR3 is TGTGCCAGCAGCTTCAGCGGGGCGATCACAGATACGCAGTATTTT.

The chain employs TRBV9 and TRBJ2-1, with D unresolved. V lost 0 bases and J 7 bases, leaving 2 bases between the germline ends. This CDR3 contains 11 residues. Germline V gene data show CDR1 as SGDLS and CDR2 as YYNGEE. The CDR3 DNA reads as TGTGCCAGCAGCGTAGCTAATGAGCAGTTCTTC. Translation: CASSVANEQFF.

The gene calls are TRBV28 and TRBJ2-7, with TRBD2 as a possible D gene (5 bases). Looked up from germline, CDR1 is MDHEN and CDR2 is SYDVKM. Trimming took off 3 bases at V and 3 bases at J, with 9 bases between the two ends. There are 13 residues in the CDR3. CDR3 in amino acids: CASSFMGSYEQYF. The CDR3 DNA sequence: TGTGCCAGCAGTTTTATGGGGAGCTACGAGCAGTACTTC.

CDR3 sequence: CASSLDAGALYEQYF. CDR3 coding DNA: TGCGCCAGCAGCTTGGACGCGGGGGCCCTCTACGAGCAGTACTTC. The gene calls are TRBV5-1 and TRBJ2-7, with D maybe TRBD2 (7 bases). Germline loops: CDR1 SGHRS, CDR2 YFSETQ. Trimming took off 0 bases at V and 3 bases at J, with 13 bases between the two ends. This CDR3 spans 15 amino acids. The full variable domain, its missing parts supplied by reference TRBV5-1 and TRBJ2-7, is KAGVTQTPRYLIKTRGQQVTLSCSPISGHRSVSWYQQTPGQGLQFLFEYFSETQRNKGNFPGRFSGRQFSNSRSEMNVSTLELGDSALYLCASSLDAGALYEQYFGPGTRLTVT.

The chain is built from TRBV14 and TRBJ1-6; D is undetermined. The CDR3 is 15 residues long. With 3 bases removed from V and 0 bases from J, the gap between germline ends came to 6 bases. Germline-derived CDR1 and CDR2 are SGHDN and FVKESK. The CDR3 loop is CASSHLSSYNSPLHF. The CDR3 nucleotides read TGTGCCAGCAGCCATCTGAGCTCCTATAATTCACCCCTCCACTTT. Full variable domain (outside the CDR3, taken from reference TRBV14 and TRBJ1-6): EAGVTQFPSHSVIEKGQTVTLRCDPISGHDNLYWYRRVMGKEIKFLLHFVKESKQDESGMPNNRFLAERTGGTYSTLKVQPAELEDSGVYFCASSHLSSYNSPLHFGNGTRLTVT.

This clone was observed a handful of times. The chain couples TRBV6-5 to TRBJ1-2; 10 bases match TRBD1. Germline lookup yields CDR1 MNHEY and CDR2 SVGAGI. V shed 6 bases and J 9 bases; nucleotides not matched to a gene: 7. The CDR3 sequence is 13 residues long. The DNA of the CDR3 is TGTGCCAGCAGCTCAGACAGGGGGCAAAGCTACACCTTC. Residues: CASSSDRGQSYTF.

The chain carries TRBV2 and TRBJ1-1; no clear D gene. The CDR3 spans 13 residues. Germline V lookup: CDR1 SNHLY, CDR2 FYNNEI. V dropped 8 bases and J dropped 8 bases, with 18 bases sitting between them. The CDR3: CASGAIPRGEAFF. The CDR3, as DNA: TGTGCCAGCGGCGCCATCCCAAGAGGGGAAGCTTTCTTT.

This sequence joins TRBV27 and TRBJ2-7; the D gene is possibly TRBD1 (6 bases). The CDR3 loop spans 14 amino acids. CDR1 is MNHEY and CDR2 is SMNVEV in the germline V gene (reference sequence). V was cut by 5 bases and J by 3 bases, with 14 bases left in between. As DNA, the CDR3 is TGTGCCAGCAGTCCTCTTACAGGGCTCTACGAGCAGTACGTC. Protein product: CASSPLTGLYEQYV.

The chain employs TRBV30 and TRBJ1-2; D call uncertain. The germline V and J ends were trimmed by 3 bases and 2 bases, with 10 bases remaining between them. In germline, CDR1 is GTSNPN, CDR2 SVGIG (reference sequence). This CDR3 has 13 residues. The CDR3 bases are TGTGCCTGGAGGCCCGCTAGGAACTATGGCTACACCTTC. This gives the protein CAWRPARNYGYTF. Looking up the rest from reference TRBV30 and TRBJ1-2 gives the full variable domain: SQTIHQWPATLVQPVGSPLSLECTVEGTSNPNLYWYRQAAGRGLQLLFYSVGIGQISSEVPQNLSASRPQDRQFILSSKKLLLSDSGFYLCAWRPARNYGYTFGSGTRLTVV.

The chain links TRBV10-2 to TRBJ1-5; 9 bases agree with TRBD1. V trimming: 2 bases; J trimming: 7 bases; junction bases outside the gene matches: 18. CDR3 length: 19 residues. Per germline, CDR1 WSHSY and CDR2 SAAADI. CDR3 amino acids: CASSERGGTGNSPGQPQHF. The CDR3 coding sequence is TGCGCCAGCAGTGAGAGGGGGGGGACAGGGAATTCACCCGGCCAGCCCCAGCATTTT.

The rearrangement links TRBV5-1 to TRBJ2-5; D is ambiguous. The germline gives CDR1 SGHRS, CDR2 YFSETQ. The CDR3 contains 14 residues. With 1 base removed from V and 5 bases from J, the gap between germline ends came to 12 bases. The CDR3 DNA reads as TGCGCCAGCAGCTTGAATCAGAATTGGGAGACCCAGTACTTC. Translating it yields CASSLNQNWETQYF.

The chain has TRBV7-2 and TRBJ2-6; a weak D match, TRBD1 (6 bases). V dropped 0 bases and J dropped 0 bases, with 9 bases sitting between them. The CDR3 totals 17 residues. CDR1 and CDR2 (germline): SGHTA, FQGNSA. DNA of the CDR3: TGTGCCAGCAGCTTAGCTGCAGGGGCCTCTGGGGCCAACGTCCTGACTTTC. The encoded protein is CASSLAAGASGANVLTF.